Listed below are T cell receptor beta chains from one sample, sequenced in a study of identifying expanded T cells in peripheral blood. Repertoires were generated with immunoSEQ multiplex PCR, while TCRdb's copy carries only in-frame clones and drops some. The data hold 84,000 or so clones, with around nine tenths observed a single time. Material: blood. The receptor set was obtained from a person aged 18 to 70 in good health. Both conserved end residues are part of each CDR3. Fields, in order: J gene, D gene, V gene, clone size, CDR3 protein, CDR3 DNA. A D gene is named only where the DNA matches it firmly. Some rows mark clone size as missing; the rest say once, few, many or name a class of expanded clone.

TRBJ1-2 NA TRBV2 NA CASRVGGGLNYGYTF TGTGCCAGCAGGGTAGGCGGGGGCCTTAACTATGGCTACACCTTC
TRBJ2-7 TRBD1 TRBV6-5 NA CASSYVGGVYEQYF TGTGCCAGCAGTTACGTAGGGGGCGTCTACGAGCAGTACTTC
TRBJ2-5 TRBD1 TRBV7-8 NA CASSPGTGKVETQYF TGTGCCAGCAGCCCTGGGACAGGGAAGGTGGAGACCCAGTACTTC
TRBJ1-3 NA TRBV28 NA CASRLDSGTGNTIYF TGTGCCAGCAGGCTAGACAGTGGGACAGGAAACACCATATATTTT
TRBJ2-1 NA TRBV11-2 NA CASSFDRNNEQFF TGTGCCAGCAGCTTTGACAGGAACAATGAGCAGTTCTTC
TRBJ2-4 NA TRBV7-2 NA CASSPTSKNIQYF TGTGCCAGCAGCCCGACATCCAAAAACATTCAGTACTTC
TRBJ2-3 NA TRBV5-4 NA CASSQTGRRADTQYF TGTGCCAGCAGCCAGACAGGGAGGAGAGCAGATACGCAGTATTTT
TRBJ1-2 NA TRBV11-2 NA CASSLDRTPTIGYGYTF TGTGCCAGCAGCTTAGACAGGACCCCCACCATTGGCTATGGCTACACCTTC
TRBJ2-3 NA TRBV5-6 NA CASREGGGITDTQYF TGTGCCAGCAGAGAGGGAGGAGGGATCACAGATACGCAGTATTTT
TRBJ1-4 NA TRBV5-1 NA CASSSQGVRVGSEKLFF TGCGCCAGCAGCTCCCAGGGCGTTAGGGTTGGGAGTGAAAAACTGTTTTTT
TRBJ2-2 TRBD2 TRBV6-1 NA CASSEETGGAGELFF TGTGCCAGCAGTGAAGAGACCGGGGGGGCCGGGGAGCTGTTTTTT
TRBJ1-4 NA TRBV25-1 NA CASSIGEKLFF TGTGCCAGCAGCATCGGTGAAAAACTGTTTTTT
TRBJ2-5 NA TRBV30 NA CAWSPAARRLEGTQYF TGTGCCTGGAGTCCCGCAGCCCGTCGGTTGGAAGGGACCCAGTACTTC
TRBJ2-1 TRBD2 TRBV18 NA CASSPGLAGANEQFF TGTGCCAGCTCACCCGGACTAGCGGGAGCCAATGAGCAGTTCTTC
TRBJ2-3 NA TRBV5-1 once CASSLGTASSTDTQYF TGCGCCAGCAGCTTGGGAACCGCTTCTAGCACAGATACGCAGTATTTT
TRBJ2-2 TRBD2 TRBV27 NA CASTSGKNTGELFF TGTGCCAGCACTAGCGGAAAAAACACCGGGGAGCTGTTTTTT
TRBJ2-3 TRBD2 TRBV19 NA CASSNSGQGTDTQYF TGTGCCAGTAGCAATAGCGGGCAGGGTACAGATACGCAGTATTTT
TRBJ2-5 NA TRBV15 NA CATSRGGRETQYF TGTGCCACCAGCAGGGGGGGCAGGGAGACCCAGTACTTC
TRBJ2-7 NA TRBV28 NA CASSTRRENPYEQYF TGTGCCAGCAGCACCCGCCGGGAGAACCCCTACGAGCAGTACTTC
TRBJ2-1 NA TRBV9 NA CASSVGRGADYNEQFF TGTGCCAGCAGCGTAGGTAGGGGAGCGGACTACAATGAGCAGTTCTTC
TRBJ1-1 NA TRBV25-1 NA CASSSLWDTEAFF TGTGCCAGCAGCAGCCTATGGGACACTGAAGCTTTCTTT
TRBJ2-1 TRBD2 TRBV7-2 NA CASSPRGGGAREQFF TGTGCCAGCAGCCCCAGGGGCGGGGGGGCACGAGAGCAGTTCTTC
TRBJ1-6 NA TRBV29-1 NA CSVKLDSSGSSPLHF TGCAGCGTGAAATTAGACAGCTCGGGGAGTTCACCCCTCCACTTT
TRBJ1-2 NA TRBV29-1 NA CSVEEGWLSYGYTF TGCAGCGTTGAAGAAGGATGGTTATCCTATGGCTACACCTTC
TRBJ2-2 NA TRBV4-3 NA CASSQDELSTGELFF TGCGCCAGCAGCCAAGATGAGCTTAGCACCGGGGAGCTGTTTTTT
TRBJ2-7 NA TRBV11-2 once CASSPPSYEQYF TGTGCCAGCAGTCCTCCGTCATACGAGCAGTACTTC
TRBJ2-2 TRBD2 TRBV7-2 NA CASSFGRVDPGELFF TGTGCCAGCAGCTTTGGGAGGGTGGATCCCGGGGAGCTGTTTTTT
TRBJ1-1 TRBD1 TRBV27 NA CASSRGIGTGPMNTEAFF TGTGCCAGCAGTCGGGGGATAGGGACAGGACCCATGAACACTGAAGCTTTCTTT
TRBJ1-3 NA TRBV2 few CASRVVMSGNTIYF TGTGCCAGCAGGGTCGTTATGAGCGGAAACACCATATATTTT
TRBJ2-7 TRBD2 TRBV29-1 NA CSVERAGRPYEQYF TGCAGCGTTGAAAGAGCGGGACGTCCCTACGAGCAGTACTTC
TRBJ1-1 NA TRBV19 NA CASSTNTGSGTEAFF TGTGCCAGTAGTACCAATACAGGGTCTGGCACTGAAGCTTTCTTT
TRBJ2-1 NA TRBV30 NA CAWSAPGYRQFF TGTGCCTGGAGTGCCCCCGGGTACCGGCAGTTCTTC
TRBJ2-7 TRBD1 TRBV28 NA CASGDRVPYEQYF TGTGCCAGCGGGGACAGGGTTCCCTACGAGCAGTACTTC
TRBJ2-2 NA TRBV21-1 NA CASSAPFLPGLAGVNTGELFF TGTGCCAGCAGCGCTCCTTTTCTACCGGGACTAGCGGGGGTCAACACCGGGGAGCTGTTTTTT
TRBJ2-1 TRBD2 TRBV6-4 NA CASSDRAGGSNEQFF TGTGCCAGCAGTGACAGGGCGGGGGGGTCTAATGAGCAGTTCTTC
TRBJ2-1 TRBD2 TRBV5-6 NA CASSFGLAEGNEQFF TGTGCCAGCAGCTTTGGGCTAGCGGAGGGTAATGAGCAGTTCTTC
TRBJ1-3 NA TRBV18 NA CASSRGDGGNTIYF TGTGCCAGCTCACGCGGGGACGGGGGAAACACCATATATTTT
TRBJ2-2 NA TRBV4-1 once CASSQVNLVSTGELFF TGCGCCAGCAGCCAAGTAAATCTCGTATCCACCGGGGAGCTGTTTTTT
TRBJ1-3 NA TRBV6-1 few CASSEGGNTIYF TGTGCCAGCAGTGAAGGTGGAAACACCATATATTTT
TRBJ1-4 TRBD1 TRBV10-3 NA CAISEGTGNEKLFF TGTGCCATCAGTGAGGGGACAGGGAATGAAAAACTGTTTTTT
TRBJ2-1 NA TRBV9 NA CASSSYPFSYNEQFF TGTGCCAGCAGCAGCTACCCTTTCTCCTACAATGAGCAGTTCTTC
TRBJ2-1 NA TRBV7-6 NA CASSLSRGGFYNEQFF TGTGCCAGCAGCTTATCAAGGGGGGGCTTCTACAATGAGCAGTTCTTC
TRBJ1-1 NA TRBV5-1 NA CASSFSVNTEAFF TGCGCCAGCTCTTTTTCAGTGAACACTGAAGCTTTCTTT
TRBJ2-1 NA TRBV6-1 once CASSPKREQFF TGTGCCAGCAGTCCTAAGCGGGAGCAGTTCTTC
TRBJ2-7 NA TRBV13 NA CASSSMGREQYF TGTGCCAGCAGCTCTATGGGACGCGAGCAGTACTTC
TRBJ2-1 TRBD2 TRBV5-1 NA CASSYLAGVQNEQFF TGCGCCAGCAGCTATTTAGCGGGCGTACAGAATGAGCAGTTCTTC
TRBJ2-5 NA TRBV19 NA CASSIGSGQKTQYF TGTGCCAGTAGTATTGGGTCAGGGCAAAAGACCCAGTACTTC
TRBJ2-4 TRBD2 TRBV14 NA CASSQPGLAPSNIQYF TGTGCCAGCAGCCAACCGGGACTAGCGCCATCAAACATTCAGTACTTC
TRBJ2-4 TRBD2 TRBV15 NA CATSRLAGGPDIQYF TGTGCCACCAGCAGGCTAGCGGGAGGGCCGGACATTCAGTACTTC
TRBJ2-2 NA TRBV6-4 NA CASSDPRYSGQGRAGSTGELFF TGTGCCAGCAGTGACCCTCGATACTCGGGGCAGGGAAGAGCCGGGAGCACCGGGGAGCTGTTTTTT
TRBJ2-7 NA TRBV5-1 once CASSLDQGDEQYF TGCGCCAGCAGCTTGGACCAGGGCGACGAGCAGTACTTC
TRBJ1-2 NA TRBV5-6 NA CASSLGGRVTYTF TGTGCCAGCAGCTTGGGGGGCAGGGTGACCTACACCTTC